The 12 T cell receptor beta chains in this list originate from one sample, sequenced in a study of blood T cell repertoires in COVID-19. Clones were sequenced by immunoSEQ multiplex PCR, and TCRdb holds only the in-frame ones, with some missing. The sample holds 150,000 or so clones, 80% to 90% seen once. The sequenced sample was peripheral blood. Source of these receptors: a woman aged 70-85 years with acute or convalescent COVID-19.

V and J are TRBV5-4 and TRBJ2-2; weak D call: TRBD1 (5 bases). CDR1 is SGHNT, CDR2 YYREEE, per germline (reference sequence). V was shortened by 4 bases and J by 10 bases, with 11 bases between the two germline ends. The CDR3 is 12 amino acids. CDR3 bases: TGTGCCAGCAGCGTAACAGGTTCGGAGCTGTTTTTT. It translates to CASSVTGSELFF.

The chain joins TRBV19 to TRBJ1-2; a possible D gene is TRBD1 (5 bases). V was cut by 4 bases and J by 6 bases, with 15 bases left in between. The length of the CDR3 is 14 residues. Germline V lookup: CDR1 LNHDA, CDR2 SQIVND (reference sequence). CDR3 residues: CASSTSTENDGYTF. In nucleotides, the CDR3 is TGTGCCAGTAGTACCTCGACAGAAAATGATGGCTACACCTTC.

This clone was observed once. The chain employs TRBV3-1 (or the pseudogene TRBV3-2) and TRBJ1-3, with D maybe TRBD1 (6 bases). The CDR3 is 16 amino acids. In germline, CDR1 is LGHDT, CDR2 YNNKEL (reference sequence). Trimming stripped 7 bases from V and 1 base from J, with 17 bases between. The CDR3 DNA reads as TGTGCCAGCACCACAGGGATGGCTCCTTCTGGAAACACCATATATTTT. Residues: CASTTGMAPSGNTIYF.

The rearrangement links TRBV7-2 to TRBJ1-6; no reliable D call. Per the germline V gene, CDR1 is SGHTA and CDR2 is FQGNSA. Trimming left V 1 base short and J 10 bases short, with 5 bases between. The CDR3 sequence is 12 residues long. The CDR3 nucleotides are TGTGCCAGCAGCTTAGAGCTGTCACCCCTCCACTTT. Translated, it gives CASSLELSPLHF.

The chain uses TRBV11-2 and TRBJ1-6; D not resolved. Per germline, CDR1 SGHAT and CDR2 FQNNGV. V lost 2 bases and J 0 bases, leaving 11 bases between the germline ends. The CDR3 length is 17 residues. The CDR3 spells CASSLRLLSSYNSPLHF. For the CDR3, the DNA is TGTGCCAGCAGCTTACGCCTTCTGAGCTCCTATAATTCACCCCTCCACTTT.

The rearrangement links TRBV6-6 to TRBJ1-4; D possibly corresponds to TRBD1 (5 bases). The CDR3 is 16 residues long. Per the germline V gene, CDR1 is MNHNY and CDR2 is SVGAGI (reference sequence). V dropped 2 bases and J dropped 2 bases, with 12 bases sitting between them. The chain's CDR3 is CASSYGAGRTNEKLFF. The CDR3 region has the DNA TGTGCCAGCAGTTACGGGGCAGGAAGGACTAATGAAAAACTGTTTTTT.

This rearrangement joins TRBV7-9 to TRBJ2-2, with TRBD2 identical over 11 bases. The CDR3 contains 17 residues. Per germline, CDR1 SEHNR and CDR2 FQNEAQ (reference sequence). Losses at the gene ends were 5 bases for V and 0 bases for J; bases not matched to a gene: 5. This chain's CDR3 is CASSRSGGVSNTGELFF. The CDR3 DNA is TGTGCCAGCAGCCGTAGCGGGGGGGTTTCGAACACCGGGGAGCTGTTTTTT.

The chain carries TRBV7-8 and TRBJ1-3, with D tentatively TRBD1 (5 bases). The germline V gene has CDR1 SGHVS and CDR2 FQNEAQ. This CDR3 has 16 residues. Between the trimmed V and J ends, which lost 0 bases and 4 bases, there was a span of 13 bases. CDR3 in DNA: TGTGCCAGCAGCTTAGCTTGGCAGGGCGGAGGAAACACCATATATTTT. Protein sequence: CASSLAWQGGGNTIYF.

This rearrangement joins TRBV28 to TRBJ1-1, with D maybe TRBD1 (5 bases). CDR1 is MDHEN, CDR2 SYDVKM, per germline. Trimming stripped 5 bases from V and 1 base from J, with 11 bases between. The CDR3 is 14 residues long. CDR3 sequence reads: CASSTRGKNTEAFF. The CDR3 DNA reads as TGTGCCAGCAGTACACGGGGGAAGAACACTGAAGCTTTCTTT.

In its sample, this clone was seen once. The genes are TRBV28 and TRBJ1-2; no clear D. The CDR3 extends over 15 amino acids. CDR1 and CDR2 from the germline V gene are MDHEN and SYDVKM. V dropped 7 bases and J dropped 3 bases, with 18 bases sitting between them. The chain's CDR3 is CASIPTVGRDYGYTF. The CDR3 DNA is TGTGCCAGCATTCCGACGGTAGGGCGGGACTATGGCTACACCTTC.

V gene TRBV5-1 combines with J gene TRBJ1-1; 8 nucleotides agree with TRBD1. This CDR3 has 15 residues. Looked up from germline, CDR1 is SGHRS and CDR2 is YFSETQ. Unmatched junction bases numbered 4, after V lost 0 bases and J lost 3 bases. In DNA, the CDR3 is TGCGCCAGCAGCTTGGGCCTGACAGGGGACACTGAAGCTTTCTTT. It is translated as CASSLGLTGDTEAFF.

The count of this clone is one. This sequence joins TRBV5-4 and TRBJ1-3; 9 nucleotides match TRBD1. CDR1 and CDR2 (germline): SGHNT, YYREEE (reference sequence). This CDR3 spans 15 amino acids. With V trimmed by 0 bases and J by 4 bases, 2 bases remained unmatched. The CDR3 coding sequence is TGTGCCAGCAGCTTGGTGACAGGGGGAGGAAACACCATATATTTT. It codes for CASSLVTGGGNTIYF.